The present TCR beta chain was sequenced within a study of cytomegalovirus exposure and HLA in healthy donors. Concerning this clone itself: What it recognizes is unknown.

A multiplex PCR was run with 60 Vbeta primers and 13 Jbeta primers. Profiled with immunoSEQ multiplex PCR; TCRdb holds only in-frame clones, not every one. The sample comprises around 130,000 clones, more than 80% of which are singletons, and under 8.5% rests with the top ten. The study, taken as a whole, reports: A later analysis associated 16,951 TCR beta sequences with HLA alleles at a 0.05 false discovery rate. Trimming of TCR beta V- and J-genes showed a link, identified in a later analysis, to a missense DCLRE1C variant. Productive rates of about 90% or about 30% were seen for most TCR beta V segments in an earlier analysis. The classifier was said to identify cytomegalovirus status with high specificity and sensitivity.

Germline V gene sequence: CDR1 SGHDT, CDR2 YYEEEE. With 6 bases removed from V and 6 bases from J, the gap between germline ends came to 15 bases. The CDR3 contains 13 residues. The sequenced material came from PBMCs. The sequence derives from a woman aged 25 to 39 in good health and CMV-seropositive. This chain uses TRBV5-6 with TRBJ1-1, with a possible D match to TRBD1 (6 bases). CDR3 amino acids: CASNRRGGPEAFF. Written as DNA, the CDR3 is TGTGCCAGCAACCGAAGGGGGGGGCCTGAAGCTTTCTTT.